This record concerns one TCR beta chain sequence. The data were taken from a study of CD8 T cells in Susac syndrome. With random hexamers, 0.5 to 1 ug RNA was reverse transcribed. The method of amplification for TCR beta CDR3 was immunoSEQ multiplex PCR, covering 54 Vbeta and 13 Jbeta. TCRdb itself ran the immunoSEQ multiplex PCR reads through MiXCR, one entry per CDR3 protein. The sample has approximately 230,000 distinct CDR3 sequences, approximately 92% seen once. High-throughput TCR beta sequencing covered peripheral CD8+ and CD4+ T cells. It was treatment-naive patients with stable or active relapsing-remitting disease who made up the multiple sclerosis controls. Through negative isolation, CD4+ and CD8+ T cells were obtained, while TEMRA cells were enriched using FACS. V shed 5 bases, J shed 3 bases, and the junction held 7 bases outside the gene matches. This CDR3 is built from 16 residues. Germline V gene lookup returns CDR1 SGHTA and CDR2 FQGNSA.

The chain joins TRBV7-2 to TRBJ2-3; 11 bases are a match to TRBD2. Sample: CD4+ T cells from PBMCs. This TCR was recovered from a human donor with multiple sclerosis. CDR3 in amino acids: CASSPLAGGPTDTQYF. The CDR3 DNA reads as TGTGCCAGCAGCCCGTTAGCGGGAGGGCCAACAGATACGCAGTATTTT.